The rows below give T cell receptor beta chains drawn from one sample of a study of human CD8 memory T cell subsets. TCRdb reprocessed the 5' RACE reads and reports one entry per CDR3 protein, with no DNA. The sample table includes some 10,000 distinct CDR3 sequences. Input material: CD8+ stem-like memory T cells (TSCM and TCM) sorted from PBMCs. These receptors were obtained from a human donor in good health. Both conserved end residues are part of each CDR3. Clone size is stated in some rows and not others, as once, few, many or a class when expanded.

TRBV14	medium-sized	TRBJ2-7	CASSQGYEQYF
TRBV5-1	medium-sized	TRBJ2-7	CASSDDGYEQYF
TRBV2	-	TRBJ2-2	CASSEVVLPANTGELFF
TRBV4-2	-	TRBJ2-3	CASSRTTGGSGDTQYF
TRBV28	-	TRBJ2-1	CASSYWSYEQFF
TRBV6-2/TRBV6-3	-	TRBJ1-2	CASRIPGENYGYTF
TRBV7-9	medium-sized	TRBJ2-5	CASSLGSDRGRQETQYF
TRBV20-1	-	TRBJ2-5	CSARDLGTEETQYF
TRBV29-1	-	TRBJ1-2	CSVDRARQGPYGYTF
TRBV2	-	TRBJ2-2	CASSATSNTGELFF
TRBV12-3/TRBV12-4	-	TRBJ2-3	CASSFLAGGILDTQYF
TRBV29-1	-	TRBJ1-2	CSVEGEFNYGYTF
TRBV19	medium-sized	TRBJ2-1	CASSRRAAVSEQFF
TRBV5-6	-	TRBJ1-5	CASSLGTGVNQPQHF
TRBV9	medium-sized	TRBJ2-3	CASSGVGGSSDTQYF
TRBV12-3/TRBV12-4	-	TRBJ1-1	CASTPAGVNTEAFF
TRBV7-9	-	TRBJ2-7	CASSPDTYEQYF
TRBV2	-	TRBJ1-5	CASGGTLDQPQHF
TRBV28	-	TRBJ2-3	CASRKSGSQVTDTQYF
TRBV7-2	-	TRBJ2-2	CATPSPGELFF
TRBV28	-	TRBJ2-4	CASIGLGPKKNIQYF
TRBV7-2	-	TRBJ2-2	CASSALVSAAGLYAGELFF
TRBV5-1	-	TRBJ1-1	CASSLAGNTEAFF
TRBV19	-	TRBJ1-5	CASSILYQPQHF
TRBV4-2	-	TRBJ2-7	CASSQEGTGEQYF
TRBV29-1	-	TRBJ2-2	CSVAGFSENTGELFF
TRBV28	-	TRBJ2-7	CASSQPDRSLKYEQYF
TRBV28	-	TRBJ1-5	CASLPSTGPLAQHF
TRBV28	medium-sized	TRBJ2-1	CASSSGDLGNEQFF
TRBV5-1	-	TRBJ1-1	CASGVDGTEAFF
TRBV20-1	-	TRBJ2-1	CSAVPTTGSSYNEQFF
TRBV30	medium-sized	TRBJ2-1	CAWRPALNEQFF
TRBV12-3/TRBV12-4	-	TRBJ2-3	CASGWAGITDTQYF
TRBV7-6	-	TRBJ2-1	CASSPTGTHYNEQFF
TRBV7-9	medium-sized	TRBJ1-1	CASSLVRGDTEAFF
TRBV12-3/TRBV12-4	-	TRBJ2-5	CASRTGQETQYF
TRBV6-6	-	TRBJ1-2	CASSYTSGQGNGYTF
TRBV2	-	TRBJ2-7	CASNGDTYEQYF
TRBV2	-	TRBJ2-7	CASESTSYEQYF
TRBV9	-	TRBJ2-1	CASSDTSGAYNEQFF
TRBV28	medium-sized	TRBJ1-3	CASSFGAGSGNTIYF
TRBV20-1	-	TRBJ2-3	CSASGPDPDTQYF
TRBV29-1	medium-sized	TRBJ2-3	CSVEMFLARLLDTQYF
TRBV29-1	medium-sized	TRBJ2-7	CSAFGLAGRSSYEQYF
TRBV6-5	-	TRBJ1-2	CASSPGENYGYTF
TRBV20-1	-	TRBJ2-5	CSASLPDSQETQYF
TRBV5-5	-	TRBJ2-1	CASSLVLAGPINEQFF
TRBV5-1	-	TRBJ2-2	CASSKTGELFF
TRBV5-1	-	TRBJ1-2	CASSLSHDGYTF
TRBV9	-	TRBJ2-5	CASSPPRGQETQYF
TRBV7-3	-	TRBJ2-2	CASSSLTSSLPGELFF
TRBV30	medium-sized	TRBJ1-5	CASSGTDAYNQPQHF
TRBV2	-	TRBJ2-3	CASSHGTASTDTQYF
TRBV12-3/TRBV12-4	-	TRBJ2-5	CASSPGLTQYF
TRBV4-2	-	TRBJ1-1	CASSPGAQNTEAFF
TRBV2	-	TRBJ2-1	CASSRQLGSGTELNNEQFF
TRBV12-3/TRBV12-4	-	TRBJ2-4	CASSLTLTKNIQYF
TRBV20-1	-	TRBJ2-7	CSARDLDSSRYEQYF
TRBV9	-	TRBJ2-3	CASRGGLSGRDTQYF